The 23 T cell receptor beta chains presented below share a single source sample, sequenced in a study of blood T cell repertoires in COVID-19. Produced via immunoSEQ multiplex PCR; TCRdb's table is partial and in-frame only. This table has 200,000 or so clones, around 82% appearing once. The sequenced material came from PBMCs or T cells enriched from blood (not recorded which). Receptors were obtained from a woman between 40 and 50 years old with acute COVID-19.

The chain combines TRBV4-2 with TRBJ2-1, with 12 bases fitting TRBD2. CDR3 size: 17 residues. Germline CDR1 LGHNA, CDR2 YNFKEQ. Trimming at V came to 0 bases and at J to 5 bases, leaving 5 bases not matched to a gene. CDR3 nucleotides: TGTGCCAGCAGCCAAGAACTAGCGGGAGGATTTAACAATGAGCAGTTCTTC. Amino acid sequence: CASSQELAGGFNNEQFF.

The V and J genes are TRBV7-8 and TRBJ2-1; TRBD2 matches at 7 bases. J gave up 8 bases and V 3 bases, and 7 bases lay outside the gene matches. The length of the CDR3 is 14 residues. Germline V gives CDR1 SGHVS, CDR2 FQNEAQ. As DNA, the CDR3 is TGTGCCAGCAGCTTCCTGACTAGCAGTGATGAGCAGTTCTTC. Its translation: CASSFLTSSDEQFF. The variable domain in full, with the rest retrieved from reference TRBV7-8 and TRBJ2-1, is GAGVSQSPRYKVAKRGQDVALRCDPISGHVSLFWYQQALGQGPEFLTYFQNEAQLDKSGLPSDRFFAERPEGSVSTLKIQRTQQEDSAVYLCASSFLTSSDEQFFGPGTRLTVL.

This chain connects TRBV28 to TRBJ1-2, with D tentatively TRBD1 (5 bases). This CDR3 is 14 amino acids long. Germline CDR1 and CDR2: MDHEN and SYDVKM. V dropped 6 bases and J dropped 2 bases, with 13 bases sitting between them. Here the CDR3 reads CASSVVTVNYGYTF. CDR3 DNA sequence: TGTGCCAGCAGCGTAGTGACAGTGAACTATGGCTACACCTTC.

As concerns this clone: A read error may produce the germline difference seen at one junction end. The chain employs TRBV27 and TRBJ2-6, with 8 bases matching TRBD1. The CDR3 is 12 amino acids. The germline CDR1 and CDR2 sequences are MNHEY and SMNVEV (reference sequence). As DNA, the CDR3 is TGCGGGACAGGCTCTGGGGCCAACGTCCTGACTTTC. Translated, it gives CGTGSGANVLTF.

V usage is TRBV11-3 and J usage is TRBJ2-2, with TRBD2 matching 8 bases. Germline V gene data show CDR1 as SGHNT and CDR2 as YENEEA. Trimming removed 4 bases from V and 3 bases from J; junction bases left unmatched: 4. This CDR3 is 15 amino acids long. The DNA for the CDR3 is TGTGCCAGCAGCTCCGGGGGGGCCTACACCGGGGAGCTGTTTTTT. It translates to CASSSGGAYTGELFF.

This clone showed up just a few times. V gene TRBV5-1 combines with J gene TRBJ1-1; TRBD1 matches 9 bases. V dropped 7 bases and J dropped 0; count of bases not matched to a gene: 4. This CDR3 is built from 14 residues. Germline values: CDR1 SGHRS, CDR2 YFSETQ. The CDR3 spells CASGGTGMNTEAFF. The CDR3 DNA reads as TGCGCCAGCGGGGGGACAGGGATGAACACTGAAGCTTTCTTT.

The rearrangement joins TRBV3-1 (or the pseudogene TRBV3-2) to TRBJ1-6; the D is unclear. The germline V gene has CDR1 LGHDT and CDR2 YNNKEL (reference sequence). V lost 6 bases and J 10 bases, leaving 13 bases between the germline ends. The CDR3 has 13 residues. DNA of the CDR3: TGTGCCAGCAGTAACGTAATCGGGTCACCCCTCCACTTT. It translates to CASSNVIGSPLHF.

The chain joins TRBV30 to TRBJ2-1; 10 bases fit TRBD2. Germline CDR1 GTSNPN, CDR2 SVGIG (reference sequence). V was pared by 7 bases and J by 9 bases, with 9 bases of the junction left unmatched. CDR3 length: 13 residues. CDR3 sequence reads: CASSGGAGIEQFF. The CDR3 DNA reads TGTGCCTCCAGCGGGGGGGCTGGTATTGAGCAGTTCTTC.

The rearrangement uses TRBV6-2 or TRBV6-3 and TRBJ2-7, with D perhaps TRBD1 (6 bases). This CDR3 has 14 residues. Germline CDR1 reads MNHEY; CDR2 reads SVGEGT. Trimming left V 6 bases short and J 3 bases short, with 15 bases between. CDR3 bases: TGTGCCAGCAGCCACAGGGAGCCACGCTACGAGCAGTACTTC. Its translation: CASSHREPRYEQYF.

V usage is TRBV6-5 and J usage is TRBJ1-2, with D tentatively TRBD1 (5 bases). The CDR3 extends over 14 amino acids. Germline CDR1 MNHEY, CDR2 SVGAGI. Trimming pared 9 bases from V and 0 bases from J, leaving 14 bases between. CDR3 amino acids: CASKEQAANYGYTF. In DNA form, the CDR3 reads TGTGCCAGTAAGGAACAGGCAGCTAACTATGGCTACACCTTC.

This clone has just a few counts. The chain carries TRBV2 and TRBJ1-5; 10 bases fit TRBD1. From germline, CDR1 is SNHLY and CDR2 FYNNEI. With V trimmed by 6 bases and J by 3 bases, 17 bases remained unmatched. The CDR3 has 19 residues. Here the CDR3 reads CASRKGSGTGEKYNQPQHF. The CDR3 DNA sequence: TGTGCCAGCAGAAAGGGCTCCGGGACAGGGGAGAAGTACAATCAGCCCCAGCATTTT.

The gene calls are TRBV19 and TRBJ1-2; TRBD1 matches 7 bases. The V gene's germline CDR1 is LNHDA and CDR2 SQIVND (reference sequence). The CDR3 has 14 residues. The V and J ends lost 6 bases and 3 bases, in that order; junction bases with no gene match: 7. The CDR3 reads CASSYNRGDYGYTF. CDR3 nucleotides: TGTGCCAGTAGCTACAACAGGGGCGACTATGGCTACACCTTC.

This clone was recorded once. The chain is built from TRBV28 and TRBJ1-4; D is uncertain. The CDR3 sequence is 15 residues long. The germline CDR1 and CDR2 sequences are MDHEN and SYDVKM. V shed 2 bases and J shed 2 bases, with 9 bases lying between them. The CDR3 protein is CASSLPGRTNEKLFF. The DNA for the CDR3 is TGTGCCAGCAGTTTACCGGGGAGGACTAATGAAAAACTGTTTTTT.

In its sample, this clone was seen many times. This sequence joins TRBV6-2 or TRBV6-3 and TRBJ2-1; 7 bases are a match to TRBD1. Germline values: CDR1 MNHEY, CDR2 SVGEGT. The CDR3 is 13 amino acids. The V and J ends lost 2 bases and 7 bases, in that order; junction bases with no gene match: 2. CDR3: CASSYTGVNEQFF. DNA for the CDR3: TGTGCCAGCAGTTACACAGGGGTTAATGAGCAGTTCTTC.

The chain joins TRBV19 to TRBJ1-1, with 9 bases that match TRBD1. The CDR3 runs 14 residues. The V segment lost 7 bases and the J segment 4 bases; nucleotides outside the gene matches: 7. Germline CDR1 reads LNHDA; CDR2 reads SQIVND (reference sequence). The CDR3 sequence: CASTATGGGTEAFF. As DNA, the CDR3 is TGTGCCAGTACCGCAACAGGGGGCGGCACTGAAGCTTTCTTT.

The rearrangement joins TRBV12-3 or TRBV12-4 to TRBJ2-7, with a possible D match to TRBD1 (5 bases). The CDR3 covers 11 residues. V lost 11 bases to trimming and J lost 0 bases, with 8 bases between them. As DNA, the CDR3 is TGTGCCGGGGCAAGCTCCTACGAGCAGTACTTC. Its translation: CAGASSYEQYF.

The V gene is TRBV3-1 (or the pseudogene TRBV3-2), the J gene TRBJ1-2; D unclear. Between the trimmed V and J ends, which lost 3 bases and 7 bases, there was a span of 21 bases. The CDR3 consists of 16 residues. CDR1 is LGHDT, CDR2 YNNKEL, per germline (reference sequence). The CDR3 loop reads CASSHALTVQVGGYTF. The CDR3 DNA sequence: TGTGCCAGCAGCCATGCTCTTACAGTCCAGGTGGGTGGCTACACCTTC.

The rearrangement uses TRBV14 and TRBJ2-7, with unresolved D. CDR1 is SGHDN and CDR2 is FVKESK in the germline V gene. The ends were cut back, 1 base at V and 0 bases at J, with 7 bases in the middle. The CDR3 extends over 14 amino acids. The CDR3 region is CASSQVRSSYEQYF. The CDR3 DNA is TGTGCCAGCAGCCAAGTACGGAGCTCCTACGAGCAGTACTTC.

The chain recombines TRBV5-8 with TRBJ2-1, with 10 bases fitting TRBD1. Germline V gene data show CDR1 as SGHTS and CDR2 as YDEGEE. After removal of 3 bases from V and 2 bases from J, the junction contained 5 bases not matched to a gene. The CDR3 has 16 residues. CDR3 DNA sequence: TGTGCCAGCAGCTGGAGGACAGGGGGACCCTACAATGAGCAGTTCTTC. Protein sequence: CASSWRTGGPYNEQFF.

This chain connects TRBV9 to TRBJ1-1, with 7 bases fitting TRBD1. The CDR3 contains 14 residues. J was trimmed by 5 bases and V by 0 bases; bases with no gene match: 4. Germline V lookup: CDR1 SGDLS, CDR2 YYNGEE. As DNA, the CDR3 is TGTGCCAGCAGCGTAGGCAGGGGGACGACTGAAGCTTTCTTT. Its translation is CASSVGRGTTEAFF.

The chain recombines TRBV6-5 with TRBJ2-2; D ambiguous. The CDR3 is 13 amino acids. Germline assignment: CDR1 MNHEY and CDR2 SVGAGI. Trimming cost V 6 bases and J 4 bases, with 9 bases left between them. DNA for the CDR3: TGTGCCAGCAGCTACCACAGCACCGGGGAGCTGTTTTTT. Translating it yields CASSYHSTGELFF.

The chain has TRBV10-3 and TRBJ2-1, with TRBD1 identical over 9 bases. Per germline, CDR1 ENHRY and CDR2 SYGVKD. The CDR3 has 15 amino acids. V was pared by 7 bases and J by 1 base, with 5 bases of the junction left unmatched. CDR3: CAIMLTGGSYNEQFF. DNA of the CDR3: TGTGCCATCATGCTGACAGGGGGATCCTACAATGAGCAGTTCTTC.

The chain recombines TRBV11-2 with TRBJ1-4, with D uncertain. V lost 5 bases and J lost 4, with 23 bases in between. This CDR3 spans 18 amino acids. Per germline, CDR1 SGHAT and CDR2 FQNNGV. CDR3 region: CASSPSPHSTGRNEKLFF. CDR3 sequence (DNA): TGTGCCAGCAGCCCGAGCCCTCACTCAACGGGTCGTAATGAAAAACTGTTTTTT.